This TCR beta chain was found in a study of blood T cell repertoires in COVID-19. In the study overall: In each case, the material was cDNA or gDNA derived from T cells, B-cell-depleted T cells, or PBMCs.

As handled by the study authors: For nucleated cells, counts were estimated from reference gene primer amplification. Only in-frame clones appear in the TCRdb table, and some are missing; sequencing was by immunoSEQ multiplex PCR. The V and J calls and the clone size are those of that table, but D and trimming were determined from the DNA. This table holds about 200,000 clones, around 80% found once. Germline assignment: CDR1 MNHEY and CDR2 SMNVEV (reference sequence). With 8 bases clipped from V and 0 bases from J, the junction kept 9 bases outside the gene matches. This CDR3 is 16 amino acids long.

Sequencing was carried out using peripheral blood. The chain is built from TRBV27 and TRBJ2-7, with 11 bases lining up with TRBD2. The clonotype comes from a woman in her 70s with acute or convalescent COVID-19. The DNA of the CDR3 is TGTGCCAGCTACGGACTAGCGGGCTTGAGCTCCTACGAGCAGTACTTC. Its translation is CASYGLAGLSSYEQYF.